Sequencing of this T cell receptor beta chain was carried out in a study of regulatory T cells in long-lasting Graves disease. The junction had 20 bases not matched to a gene; V was cut back by 0 bases and J by 2 bases. The CDR3 covers 21 residues. The V gene's germline CDR1 is SGHDT and CDR2 YYEEEE. Arm-PCR with iRepertoire HTBI primers amplified the CDR3 regions for these TCR beta libraries. TCRdb independently ran MiXCR on the multiplex PCR reads; one entry per CDR3 protein. This sample has around 330,000 distinct CDR3 sequences, with approximately 20% found just once. Described time point: newly diagnosed GD, antithyroid drugs for less than 3 months. PBMC RNA was the source of the TCR library.

The sequencing here drew on peripheral blood mononuclear cells (PBMCs), taken at new diagnosis, from a patient treated with antithyroid drugs. This TCR was sampled from a female donor with Graves disease. J is TRBJ2-7 and V is TRBV5-6, with 10 bases identical to TRBD2. This CDR3 is CASSLEPFPVLQAGGPYEQYF. CDR3 nucleotide sequence: TGTGCCAGCAGCTTGGAGCCGTTTCCAGTCCTTCAAGCGGGAGGGCCCTACGAGCAGTACTTC.